The entry below describes one T cell receptor beta chain. The antigen is unknown. The data were taken from a study of T cell responses to AZD1222 COVID-19 vaccine. Study-wide results and caveats: In all cases, repertoires were sampled only after the peak T cell response. Close to half of all spike-specific TCRs reportedly target regions of the variants that are unmutated. Along spike, vaccine-associated CD4 TCRs were found throughout, with dominance at 160-218 and 743-854.

The data were produced by immunoSEQ multiplex PCR, yet TCRdb's version contains in-frame clones alone and is incomplete. The profile shows about 110,000 clones, around 90% of them singletons. This TCR came from an adult who received the AZD1222 COVID-19 vaccine. The material sequenced was peripheral blood, taken 28 days after the second AZD1222 dose.

The CDR3 is CASSPTANYGYTF. In DNA form, the CDR3 reads TGTGCCAGCAGTCCGACAGCTAACTATGGCTACACCTTC. The chain carries TRBV6-5 and TRBJ1-2, with a tentative D call TRBD1 (5 bases). This CDR3 is built from 13 residues. Per germline, CDR1 MNHEY and CDR2 SVGAGI. The V end was cut by 5 bases, the J end by 0 bases, with 7 bases between.